The sample holds a few counts of the clone carrying this TCR beta chain. CDR3 size: 14 residues. V was pared by 1 base and J by 4 bases, with 3 bases of the junction left unmatched. CDR1 is SGHNT, CDR2 YYREEE, per germline (reference sequence). Study processing details: How many nucleated cells were present was estimated from reference gene primer amplification. Sequenced by immunoSEQ multiplex PCR; TCRdb stores in-frame clones only, minus some. V, J and clone size were drawn from that table, and D and trimming were deduced from the DNA. The data contain about 71,000 clones, 85% to 90% of them seen just once; the ten biggest clones take up approximately 2.9%. The data were obtained in a study of blood T cell repertoires in COVID-19.

The specimen sequenced was peripheral blood. The TCR comes from a man aged 45-65 years with acute or convalescent COVID-19. This chain connects TRBV5-4 to TRBJ1-2; 8 bases map to TRBD1. CDR3 nucleotides: TGTGCCAGCAGCTTGACAGGGGGGGGCTATGGCTACACCTTC. Encoded protein: CASSLTGGGYGYTF.